This record covers a single T cell receptor beta chain. The sample originates from a study of blood T cell repertoires in COVID-19. In the study overall: There were acute and convalescent COVID-19 samples, and they came from the United States, Italy and Spain. From T cells, B-cell-depleted T cells, or PBMCs came the material, which was cDNA or gDNA.

This CDR3 contains 14 residues. The V and J ends lost 6 bases and 5 bases, in that order; junction bases with no gene match: 7. The V gene's germline CDR1 is KGHSH and CDR2 LQKENI. The authors' processing: Amplified reference gene primers provided the basis for estimating nucleated cell counts. Clones were read by immunoSEQ multiplex PCR, and TCRdb kept only the in-frame ones, dropping some. The V and J calls and the clone size are those of that table, but D and trimming were determined from the DNA. The data hold around 180,000 clones, with 70% to 85% observed a single time. The sequencing sample was made of peripheral blood. V is TRBV18 and J is TRBJ2-7; 10 bases are a match to TRBD1. This receptor was taken from a human donor in a cohort sampled during active COVID-19. CDR3 sequence: CASSDRDRGHEQYF. The CDR3 nucleotides are TGTGCCAGCTCGGACCGGGACAGGGGCCACGAGCAGTACTTC.